The T cell receptor (beta chain) described here comes from a study of PD-1 blockade in classical Hodgkin lymphoma. Study observations and caveats: In newly diagnosed patients, baseline TCR diversity was reportedly below that of healthy donors. Whatever underlies the repertoire differences (possibly disease activity or prior therapy) remains undefined.

Germline CDR1 reads SGHAT; CDR2 reads FQNNGV. V lost 6 bases, J lost 5 bases, and 8 bases stayed unmatched. The CDR3 sequence is 14 residues long. Sample time point: newly diagnosed, previously untreated cHL patient sample. Negative selection with magnetic separation was used to purify CD4+ T cells from thawed PBMCs. For this clone: Its cognate antigen is unknown.

Sequencing was performed with immunoSEQ multiplex PCR; in TCRdb, only in-frame clones are kept and a portion is missing. The sample gives 15,000 to 17,000 clones, around 83% of which show up once; less than 1% is in the top ten. Material for sequencing was CD4+ T cells from blood. The TCR comes from a human donor with classical Hodgkin lymphoma. V usage is TRBV11-2 and J usage is TRBJ2-3, with TRBD1 matching over 7 bases. CDR3 loop: CASRRGQGIDTQYF. The CDR3 bases are TGTGCCAGCAGGAGGGGGCAGGGGATAGATACGCAGTATTTT.